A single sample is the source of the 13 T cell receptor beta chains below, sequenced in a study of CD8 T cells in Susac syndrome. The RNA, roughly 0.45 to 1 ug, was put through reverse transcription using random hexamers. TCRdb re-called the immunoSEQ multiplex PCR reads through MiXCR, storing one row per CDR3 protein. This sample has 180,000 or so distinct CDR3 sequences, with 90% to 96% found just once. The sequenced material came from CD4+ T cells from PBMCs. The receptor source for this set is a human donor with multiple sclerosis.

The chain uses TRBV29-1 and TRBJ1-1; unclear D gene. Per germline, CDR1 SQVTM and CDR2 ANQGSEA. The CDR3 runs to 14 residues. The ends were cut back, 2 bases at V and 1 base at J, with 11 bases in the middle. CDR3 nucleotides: TGCAGCGTTGAATCCCTGGAATCGAACACTGAAGCTTTCTTT. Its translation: CSVESLESNTEAFF.

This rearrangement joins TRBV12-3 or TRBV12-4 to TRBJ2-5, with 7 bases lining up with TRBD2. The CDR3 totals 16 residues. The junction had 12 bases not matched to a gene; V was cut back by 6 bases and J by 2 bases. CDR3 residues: CASRRAPSSGQETQYF. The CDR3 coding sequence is TGTGCCAGCAGACGCGCTCCTTCTAGCGGACAAGAGACCCAGTACTTC.

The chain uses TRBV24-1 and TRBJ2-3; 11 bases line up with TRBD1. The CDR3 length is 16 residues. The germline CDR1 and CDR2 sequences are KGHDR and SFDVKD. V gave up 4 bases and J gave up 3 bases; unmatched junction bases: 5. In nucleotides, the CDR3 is TGTGCCACCAGTGACGCGGGGACAGGGGGGACAGATACGCAGTATTTT. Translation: CATSDAGTGGTDTQYF.

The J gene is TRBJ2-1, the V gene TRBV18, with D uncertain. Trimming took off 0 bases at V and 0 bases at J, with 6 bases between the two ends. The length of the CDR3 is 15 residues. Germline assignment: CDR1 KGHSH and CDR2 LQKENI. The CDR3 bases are TGTGCCAGCTCACCACCGATTAGCTCCTACAATGAGCAGTTCTTC. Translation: CASSPPISSYNEQFF.

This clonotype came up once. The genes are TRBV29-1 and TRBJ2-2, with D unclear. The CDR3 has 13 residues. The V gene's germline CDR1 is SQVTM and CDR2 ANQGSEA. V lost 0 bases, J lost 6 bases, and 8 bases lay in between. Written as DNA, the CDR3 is TGCAGCGTTGAAGAAGGAGTTCCCGGGGAGCTGTTTTTT. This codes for CSVEEGVPGELFF.

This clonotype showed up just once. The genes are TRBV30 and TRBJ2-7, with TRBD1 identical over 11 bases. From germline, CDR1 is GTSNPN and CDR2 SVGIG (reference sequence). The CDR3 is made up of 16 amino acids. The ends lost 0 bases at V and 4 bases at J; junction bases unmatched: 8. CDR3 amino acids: CAWSVLGQGALYEQYF. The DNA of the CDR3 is TGTGCCTGGAGTGTACTTGGACAGGGGGCTTTGTACGAGCAGTACTTC.

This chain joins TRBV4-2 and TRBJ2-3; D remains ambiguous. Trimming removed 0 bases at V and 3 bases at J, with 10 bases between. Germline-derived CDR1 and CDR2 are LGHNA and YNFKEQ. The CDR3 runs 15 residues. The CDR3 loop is CASSQEVAETDTQYF. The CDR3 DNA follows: TGTGCCAGCAGCCAAGAGGTGGCGGAAACAGATACGCAGTATTTT.

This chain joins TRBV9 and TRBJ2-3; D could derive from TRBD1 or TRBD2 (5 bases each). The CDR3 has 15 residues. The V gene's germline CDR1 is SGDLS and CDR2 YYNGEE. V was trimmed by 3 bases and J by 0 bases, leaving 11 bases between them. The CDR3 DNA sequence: TGTGCCAGCAGCGGGGGGAAAACTAGCACAGATACGCAGTATTTT. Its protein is CASSGGKTSTDTQYF.

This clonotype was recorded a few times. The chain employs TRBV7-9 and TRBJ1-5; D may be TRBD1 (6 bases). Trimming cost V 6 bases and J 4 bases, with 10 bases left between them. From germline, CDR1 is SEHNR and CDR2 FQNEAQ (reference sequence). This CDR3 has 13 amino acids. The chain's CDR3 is CASSPDSNQPQHF. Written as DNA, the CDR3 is TGTGCCAGCAGTCCGGACAGTAATCAGCCCCAGCATTTT.

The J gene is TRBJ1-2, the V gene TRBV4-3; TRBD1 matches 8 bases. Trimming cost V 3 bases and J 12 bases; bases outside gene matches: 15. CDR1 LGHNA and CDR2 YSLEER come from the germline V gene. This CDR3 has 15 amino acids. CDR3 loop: CASSQSQVTGVGNTF. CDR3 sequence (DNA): TGCGCCAGCAGCCAGTCTCAAGTGACAGGGGTAGGGAACACCTTC.

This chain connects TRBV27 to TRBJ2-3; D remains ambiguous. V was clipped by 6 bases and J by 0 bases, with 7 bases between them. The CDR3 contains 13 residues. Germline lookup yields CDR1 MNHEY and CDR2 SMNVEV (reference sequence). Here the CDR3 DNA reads TGTGCCAGCAGCGACCCAAGCACAGATACGCAGTATTTT. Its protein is CASSDPSTDTQYF.

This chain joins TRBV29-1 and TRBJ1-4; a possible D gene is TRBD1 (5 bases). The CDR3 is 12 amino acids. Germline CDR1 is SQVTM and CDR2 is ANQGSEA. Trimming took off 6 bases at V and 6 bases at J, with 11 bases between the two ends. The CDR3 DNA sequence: TGCAGCGTCGGACACGGAGATGAAAAACTGTTTTTT. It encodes CSVGHGDEKLFF.

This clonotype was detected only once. CDR3 nucleotides: TGTGCCTGGAGCCGGACTAGCGCCTACAATGAGCAGTTCTTC. It yields the protein CAWSRTSAYNEQFF. This chain joins TRBV30 and TRBJ2-1; 9 nucleotides match TRBD2. This CDR3 spans 14 amino acids. Germline CDR1 reads GTSNPN; CDR2 reads SVGIG (reference sequence). The V and J ends lost 3 bases and 2 bases, in that order; junction bases with no gene match: 2.